Below are 5 T cell receptor beta chains sequenced from a single sample in a study of identifying expanded T cells in peripheral blood. TCRdb keeps only in-frame clones here, not all; method: immunoSEQ multiplex PCR. The data show tens of thousands of clones, 82% seen once. What was sequenced was blood. These receptor sequences come from a person between 18 and 70 years old in good health.

Only one count was recorded for this clone. V gene TRBV4-3 combines with J gene TRBJ2-5; perhaps TRBD2 as D (6 bases). V lost 1 base to trimming and J lost 3 bases, with 12 bases between them. This CDR3 spans 15 amino acids. Looked up from germline, CDR1 is LGHNA and CDR2 is YSLEER. CDR3 in DNA: TGCGCCAGCAGCCAAGGGGGCGGGATAAAAGAGACCCAGTACTTC. It encodes CASSQGGGIKETQYF.

V and J are TRBV19 and TRBJ1-1, with D tentatively TRBD1 (6 bases). This CDR3 has 14 residues. Germline CDR1 reads LNHDA; CDR2 reads SQIVND (reference sequence). Trimming removed 4 bases from V and 2 bases from J, with 11 bases in between. The DNA of the CDR3 is TGTGCCAGTAGTAAACAGGGCCGAAACACTGAAGCTTTCTTT. Protein sequence: CASSKQGRNTEAFF.

CDR3 region: CASGSERGVTDTQYF. The CDR3, as DNA: TGTGCCAGCGGTAGTGAGCGGGGTGTTACAGATACGCAGTATTTT. The chain uses TRBV7-9 and TRBJ2-3; 7 nucleotides line up with TRBD2. V gave up 8 bases and J gave up 3 bases; unmatched junction bases: 11. The length of the CDR3 is 15 residues. The V gene's germline CDR1 is SEHNR and CDR2 FQNEAQ (reference sequence).

The chain uses TRBV9 and TRBJ1-3; D is unclear. This CDR3 region has 17 residues. The V gene's germline CDR1 is SGDLS and CDR2 YYNGEE. The V end lost 1 base, the J end lost 0 bases, and 14 bases lay between the germline ends. The CDR3 sequence: CASSVTSAESSGNTIYF. CDR3 in DNA: TGTGCCAGCAGCGTAACATCGGCGGAGAGCTCTGGAAACACCATATATTTT.

The chain joins TRBV7-2 to TRBJ2-7; D might be TRBD1 or TRBD2, each matching 6 bases. The CDR3 spans 15 residues. Per the germline V gene, CDR1 is SGHTA and CDR2 is FQGNSA. Trimming took off 0 bases at V and 3 bases at J, with 12 bases between the two ends. This CDR3 reads CASSLARGPYYEQYF. As DNA, the CDR3 is TGTGCCAGCAGCTTAGCCCGGGGGCCTTACTACGAGCAGTACTTC.